These T cell receptor beta chains were read from a single sample in a study of cytomegalovirus exposure and HLA in healthy donors. Measured with immunoSEQ multiplex PCR; TCRdb has only the in-frame clones, and not every one. The sample lists 190,000 or so clones; roughly four fifths were seen once. Material for sequencing was PBMCs. These receptor sequences come from a man aged 50 or older in good health and CMV-seronegative. CDR3s include the opening cysteine and the closing phenylalanine or tryptophan. The order of the fields is CDR3 length, D gene, clone size, J gene, V gene, CDR3 protein, CDR3 DNA. D genes are given only for firm matches. Clone size, where shown, is once, few, many, or a class for clones that have expanded.

cdr3_length: 17
d_call: .
clone_size: .
j_call: TRBJ1-5
v_call: TRBV19
cdr3_aa: CASRRGMGVMGNQPQHF
cdr3_nt: TGTGCCAGTAGGCGGGGGATGGGAGTGATGGGCAATCAGCCCCAGCATTTT

cdr3_length: 16
d_call: .
clone_size: .
j_call: TRBJ2-2
v_call: TRBV5-1
cdr3_aa: CASTKSPRVDTGELFF
cdr3_nt: TGCGCCAGCACCAAATCCCCCAGGGTCGACACCGGGGAGCTGTTTTTT

cdr3_length: 12
d_call: .
clone_size: .
j_call: TRBJ2-5
v_call: TRBV10-3
cdr3_aa: CATRGAAETQYF
cdr3_nt: TGTGCCACCAGGGGGGCAGCAGAGACCCAGTACTTC

cdr3_length: 15
d_call: TRBD1
clone_size: once
j_call: TRBJ1-5
v_call: TRBV6-1
cdr3_aa: CASSEPGQVVQPQHF
cdr3_nt: TGTGCCAGCAGTGAACCGGGACAGGTGGTTCAGCCCCAGCATTTT

cdr3_length: 14
d_call: TRBD1
clone_size: .
j_call: TRBJ2-7
v_call: TRBV18
cdr3_aa: CASSPGQATYEQYF
cdr3_nt: TGTGCCAGCTCACCGGGACAGGCCACCTACGAGCAGTACTTC

cdr3_length: 14
d_call: TRBD1
clone_size: once
j_call: TRBJ1-4
v_call: TRBV5-5
cdr3_aa: CASSTTGEDEKLFF
cdr3_nt: TGTGCCAGCAGTACGACAGGGGAGGATGAAAAACTGTTTTTT

cdr3_length: 21
d_call: TRBD2
clone_size: once
j_call: TRBJ2-3
v_call: TRBV7-4
cdr3_aa: CASSLYRLQASGGLSTDTQYF
cdr3_nt: TGTGCCAGCAGCTTATACCGATTACAGGCTAGCGGGGGCCTCAGCACAGATACGCAGTATTTT

cdr3_length: 14
d_call: .
clone_size: once
j_call: TRBJ1-2
v_call: TRBV21-1
cdr3_aa: CASRGGPLNYGYTF
cdr3_nt: TGTGCCAGCAGGGGGGGGCCCCTTAACTATGGCTACACCTTC

cdr3_length: 16
d_call: TRBD2
clone_size: once
j_call: TRBJ2-2
v_call: TRBV30
cdr3_aa: CAGTGLAGGRTGELFF
cdr3_nt: TGTGCTGGGACGGGACTAGCGGGAGGGCGGACCGGGGAGCTGTTTTTT

cdr3_length: 15
d_call: TRBD2
clone_size: .
j_call: TRBJ2-1
v_call: TRBV11-2
cdr3_aa: CASSSLAGVGNEQFF
cdr3_nt: TGTGCCAGCAGCTCGCTAGCGGGAGTAGGTAATGAGCAGTTCTTC

cdr3_length: 16
d_call: TRBD2
clone_size: few
j_call: TRBJ2-7
v_call: TRBV28
cdr3_aa: CASSLMGLAGAYEQYF
cdr3_nt: TGTGCCAGCAGTTTGATGGGACTAGCGGGAGCCTACGAGCAGTACTTC

cdr3_length: 17
d_call: .
clone_size: .
j_call: TRBJ1-4
v_call: TRBV21-1
cdr3_aa: CASSKAGRGLGNEKLFF
cdr3_nt: TGTGCCAGCAGCAAAGCGGGCAGGGGCTTGGGTAATGAAAAACTGTTTTTT

cdr3_length: 16
d_call: TRBD2
clone_size: .
j_call: TRBJ2-4
v_call: TRBV18
cdr3_aa: CASSKPGLAGTDIQYF
cdr3_nt: TGTGCCAGCTCAAAGCCGGGACTAGCGGGGACGGACATTCAGTACTTC

cdr3_length: 14
d_call: TRBD1
clone_size: few
j_call: TRBJ1-3
v_call: TRBV5-6
cdr3_aa: CASSWDSWGNTIYF
cdr3_nt: TGTGCCAGCAGTTGGGACAGCTGGGGAAACACCATATATTTT

cdr3_length: 12
d_call: .
clone_size: .
j_call: TRBJ1-1
v_call: TRBV6-6
cdr3_aa: CASRNEYTEAFF
cdr3_nt: TGTGCCAGCAGGAATGAGTACACTGAAGCTTTCTTT

cdr3_length: 13
d_call: .
clone_size: once
j_call: TRBJ1-2
v_call: TRBV18
cdr3_aa: CASSPKAGDGYTF
cdr3_nt: TGTGCCAGCTCACCAAAGGCAGGGGATGGCTACACCTTC

cdr3_length: 14
d_call: TRBD1
clone_size: .
j_call: TRBJ1-2
v_call: TRBV5-1
cdr3_aa: CASSQGTGNYGYTF
cdr3_nt: TGCGCCAGCAGCCAGGGGACAGGGAACTATGGCTACACCTTC

cdr3_length: 18
d_call: TRBD2
clone_size: .
j_call: TRBJ2-2
v_call: TRBV7-9
cdr3_aa: CSSSQMGLAILNTGELFF
cdr3_nt: TGTTCCAGCAGCCAGATGGGACTAGCTATTTTAAACACCGGGGAGCTGTTTTTT

cdr3_length: 14
d_call: .
clone_size: .
j_call: TRBJ1-2
v_call: TRBV9
cdr3_aa: CASSVGEPRYGYTF
cdr3_nt: TGTGCCAGCAGCGTAGGAGAACCGCGCTATGGCTACACCTTC

cdr3_length: 15
d_call: .
clone_size: .
j_call: TRBJ2-2
v_call: TRBV9
cdr3_aa: CASSIAGPGGGELFF
cdr3_nt: TGTGCCAGCAGCATTGCGGGCCCCGGGGGCGGGGAGCTGTTTTTT

cdr3_length: 17
d_call: TRBD1
clone_size: .
j_call: TRBJ2-5
v_call: TRBV7-2
cdr3_aa: CASSLRVGQGAQDTQYF
cdr3_nt: TGTGCCAGCAGCTTACGGGTTGGGCAGGGGGCCCAAGATACCCAGTACTTC

cdr3_length: 13
d_call: .
clone_size: .
j_call: TRBJ2-5
v_call: TRBV4-2
cdr3_aa: CASSQAVQETQYF
cdr3_nt: TGTGCCAGCAGCCAAGCCGTGCAAGAGACCCAGTACTTC